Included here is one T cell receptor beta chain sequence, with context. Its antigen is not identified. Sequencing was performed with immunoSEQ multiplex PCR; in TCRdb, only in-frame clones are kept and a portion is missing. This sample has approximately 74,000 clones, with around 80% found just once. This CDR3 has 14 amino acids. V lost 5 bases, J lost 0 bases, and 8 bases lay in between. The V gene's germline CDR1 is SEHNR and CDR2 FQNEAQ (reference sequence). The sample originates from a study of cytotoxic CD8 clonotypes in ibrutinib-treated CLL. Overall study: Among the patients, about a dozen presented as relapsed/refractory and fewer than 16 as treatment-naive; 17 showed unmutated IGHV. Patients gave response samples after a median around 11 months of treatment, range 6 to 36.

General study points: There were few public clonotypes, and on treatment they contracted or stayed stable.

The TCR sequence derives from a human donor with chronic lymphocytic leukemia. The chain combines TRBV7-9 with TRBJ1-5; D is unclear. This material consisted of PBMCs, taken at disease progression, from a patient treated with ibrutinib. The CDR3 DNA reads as TGTGCCAGCAGCGACCGGTATAGCAATCAGCCCCAGCATTTT. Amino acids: CASSDRYSNQPQHF.